A single sample gave rise to the 8 T cell receptor beta chains below, sequenced in a study of shared clonotypes between healthy human individuals. Repertoires were generated with immunoSEQ multiplex PCR, while TCRdb's copy carries only in-frame clones and drops some. The sample comprises hundreds of thousands of clones, roughly 79% of which are singletons, and around 12% rests with the top ten. The sequenced material came from PBMCs. The receptors were gathered from a woman aged 40 to 55 in good health. Some clones in this sample may be carry-over from other donors' samples.

CDR3 nucleotides: TGTGCCACCAGCAGAGACCGCCCCTCTAGCGGGAGCCTCCAAGAGACCCAGTACTTC. It yields the protein CATSRDRPSSGSLQETQYF. V usage is TRBV15 and J usage is TRBJ2-5; 10 positions agree with TRBD2. The CDR3 contains 19 residues. With V trimmed by 0 bases and J by 1 base, 11 bases remained unmatched. Germline CDR1 and CDR2: LNHNV and YYDKDF (reference sequence).

This clone was seen a few times. J is TRBJ1-1 and V is TRBV19, with D possibly matching TRBD1 (6 bases). The CDR3 covers 16 residues. Trimming shortened V by 3 bases and J by 0 bases, and 14 bases separated the two germline ends. The germline gives CDR1 LNHDA, CDR2 SQIVND (reference sequence). The chain's CDR3 is CASSIPTGGVNTEAFF. CDR3 coding DNA: TGTGCCAGTAGTATCCCGACAGGTGGGGTGAACACTGAAGCTTTCTTT.

The rearrangement links TRBV30 to TRBJ1-5; D might be TRBD1 (6 bases). Germline V gene data show CDR1 as GTSNPN and CDR2 as SVGIG (reference sequence). The V gene lost 3 bases and the J gene lost 2 bases, with 8 bases spanning the gap. The CDR3 is made up of 13 amino acids. The CDR3 nucleotides are TGTGCCTGGAGATCAGGGGGCAATCAGCCCCAGCATTTT. Its protein product is CAWRSGGNQPQHF.

This clone has just a few counts. The chain employs TRBV4-3 and TRBJ1-2, with D maybe TRBD1 (5 bases). The CDR3 length is 14 residues. V lost 3 bases and J lost 5, with 13 bases in between. Germline CDR1 and CDR2: LGHNA and YSLEER. The CDR3 loop reads CASSHSRDGYGYTF. CDR3 DNA: TGCGCCAGCAGCCACTCCCGGGACGGGTATGGCTACACCTTC.

The V and J genes are TRBV18 and TRBJ1-2, with D unresolved. CDR1 is KGHSH, CDR2 LQKENI, per germline. V was pared by 0 bases and J by 7 bases, with 12 bases between. The CDR3 length is 14 residues. The CDR3 coding sequence is TGTGCCAGCTCACCACCGGGCAGGTACAGTGGCTACACCTTC. It is translated as CASSPPGRYSGYTF.

This chain uses TRBV19 with TRBJ2-3; TRBD2 agrees at 10 bases. Trimming removed 5 bases from V and 3 bases from J; junction bases left unmatched: 5. This CDR3 contains 15 residues. Germline V gene lookup returns CDR1 LNHDA and CDR2 SQIVND (reference sequence). This CDR3 is CASSQVAGGTDTQYF. DNA for the CDR3: TGTGCCAGTAGTCAGGTAGCGGGAGGAACAGATACGCAGTATTTT.

This rearrangement joins TRBV5-1 to TRBJ2-1; D might be TRBD2 (5 bases). Germline V gene sequence: CDR1 SGHRS, CDR2 YFSETQ. Trimming pared 4 bases from V and 5 bases from J, leaving 16 bases between. This CDR3 region has 15 residues. The DNA of the CDR3 is TGCGCCAGCAGCCCACAACCCGGGGTAAACAATGAGCAGTTCTTC. This sequence encodes CASSPQPGVNNEQFF.

The rearrangement links TRBV5-6 to TRBJ1-3; 9 positions agree with TRBD1. The CDR3 is 14 amino acids. Per the germline V gene, CDR1 is SGHDT and CDR2 is YYEEEE. The J segment lost 9 bases and the V segment lost 0 bases, leaving 4 bases of the junction unmatched. CDR3 protein: CASSLGTGEITIYF. CDR3 coding DNA: TGTGCCAGCAGCTTGGGGACAGGGGAAATCACCATATATTTT.